The next 11 T cell receptor beta chains were all read from a single sample in a study of T-cell reconstitution after alpha-beta-depleted transplantation in children. Preparing the TCRbeta library involved the use of unique molecular identifiers. Each CDR3 protein gets one entry after TCRdb re-called the PCR reads with MiXCR. Of hundreds of thousands of distinct CDR3 sequences in the sample, about 21% are singletons; the top ten hold around 14%. The sequenced sample was PBMCs, mostly from graft donor cells, obtained 360 days after TCRalphabeta/CD19-depleted stem cell transplant. The receptors were sampled from a boy younger than two who had a stem cell transplant for acute myeloid leukemia, so the T cells may come from the graft donor.

This sequence joins TRBV3-1 and TRBJ2-7; D remains unclear. V was trimmed by 1 base and J by 5 bases, leaving 12 bases between them. Germline CDR1 and CDR2: LGHDT and YNNKEL (reference sequence). This CDR3 region has 14 residues. The CDR3 protein is CASSQAPHGDEQYF. Here the CDR3 DNA reads TGTGCCAGCAGCCAAGCTCCTCATGGGGACGAGCAGTACTTC.

The V and J genes are TRBV18 and TRBJ1-3; TRBD1 matches 7 bases. From germline, CDR1 is KGHSH and CDR2 LQKENI. V lost 0 bases and J lost 3; bases outside the gene matches: 5. There are 16 residues in the CDR3. The CDR3 protein is CASSPPRGLLGNTIYF. The CDR3, as DNA: TGTGCCAGCTCACCACCGAGGGGGCTGCTTGGAAACACCATATATTTT.

This clonotype has more than one count but fewer than ten. The J gene is TRBJ2-7, the V gene TRBV6-1, with 9 bases matching TRBD1. The CDR3 runs to 13 residues. Germline loops: CDR1 MNHNS, CDR2 SASEGT. J gave up 2 bases and V 10 bases, and 6 bases lay outside the gene matches. CDR3 region: CATGQGSPYEQYF. CDR3 nucleotides: TGTGCCACCGGACAGGGGAGTCCCTACGAGCAGTACTTC.

This clonotype was observed at least ten times. The genes are TRBV20-1 and TRBJ2-3; 14 bases are shared with TRBD2. The CDR3 covers 17 residues. CDR1 is DFQATT, CDR2 SNEGSKA, per germline (reference sequence). V lost 6 bases, J lost 0 bases, and 8 bases stayed unmatched. The CDR3 DNA follows: TGCAGTGCCTGGTGGACTAGCGGGGGGAGCAGCACAGATACGCAGTATTTT. This encodes CSAWWTSGGSSTDTQYF.

This clonotype has a count of ten or more. V is TRBV12-3 or TRBV12-4 and J is TRBJ2-6, with a weak D call TRBD1 (6 bases). V was pared by 7 bases and J by 2 bases, with 12 bases between. This CDR3 region has 15 residues. Here the CDR3 reads CASTTTGTGANVLTF. The CDR3 nucleotides are TGTGCCAGCACTACCACAGGGACTGGGGCCAACGTCCTGACTTTC.

This chain joins TRBV5-6 and TRBJ2-5; no firm D call. Trimming pared 4 bases from V and 5 bases from J, leaving 12 bases between. This CDR3 comprises 13 residues. The germline V gene encodes CDR1 SGHDT and CDR2 YYEEEE. The CDR3 region has the DNA TGTGCCAGCAGCGTAACATACATCGAGACCCAGTACTTC. Residues: CASSVTYIETQYF.

This clonotype was counted between two and nine times. This chain uses TRBV9 with TRBJ2-7; TRBD1 or TRBD2 may be the D gene (5 bases each). Trimming cost V 4 bases and J 3 bases, with 17 bases left between them. The length of the CDR3 is 15 residues. Germline V gives CDR1 SGDLS, CDR2 YYNGEE. CDR3 nucleotide sequence: TGTGCCAGCAGCTTTGGGGGTGGCCCATACTACGAGCAGTACTTC. Residues: CASSFGGGPYYEQYF.

The chain combines TRBV11-2 with TRBJ1-3; 12 positions match TRBD1. CDR1 is SGHAT and CDR2 is FQNNGV in the germline V gene. The CDR3 loop spans 18 amino acids. V was pared by 5 bases and J by 1 base, with 9 bases of the junction left unmatched. As DNA, the CDR3 is TGTGCCAGCAGCCAGGGGGACAGGGGGCGAAAATCTGGAAACACCATATATTTT. Translation gives CASSQGDRGRKSGNTIYF.

The chain employs TRBV5-1 and TRBJ2-7; D gene uncertain. Per the germline V gene, CDR1 is SGHRS and CDR2 is YFSETQ. This CDR3 contains 14 residues. V was shortened by 2 bases and J by 5 bases, with 14 bases between the two germline ends. This CDR3 is CASSLNDALDEQYV. The CDR3 nucleotides read TGCGCCAGCAGCTTAAACGATGCGTTGGACGAGCAGTACGTC.

This clonotype showed up many times. This chain links TRBV20-1 with TRBJ1-2, with D possibly TRBD1 on 6 matching bases. The CDR3 consists of 13 residues. V was pared by 4 bases and J by 0 bases, with 9 bases between. Germline loops: CDR1 DFQATT, CDR2 SNEGSKA (reference sequence). The CDR3 DNA follows: TGCAGTGCTACGGACAGAGCTAACTATGGCTACACCTTC. The encoded protein is CSATDRANYGYTF.

As for this clonotype: The junction departs from germline at one end; a sequencing error may be responsible. The J gene is TRBJ1-3, the V gene TRBV15, with D unresolved. CDR3 size: 14 residues. Germline V lookup: CDR1 LNHNV, CDR2 YYDKDF (reference sequence). The CDR3 nucleotides are TGTGCCACCAGCGGAGACATGTTCGGAAACACCATATATTTT. It encodes CATSGDMFGNTIYF.